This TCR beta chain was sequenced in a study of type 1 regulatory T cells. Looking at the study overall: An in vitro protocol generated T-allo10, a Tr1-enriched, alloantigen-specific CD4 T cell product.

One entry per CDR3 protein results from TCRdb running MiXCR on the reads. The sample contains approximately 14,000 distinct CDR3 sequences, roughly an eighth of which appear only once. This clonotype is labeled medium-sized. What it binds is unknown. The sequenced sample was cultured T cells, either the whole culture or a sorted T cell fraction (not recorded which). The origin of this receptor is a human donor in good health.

CDR3 sequence (DNA): TGTGCCAGCAGTTTAGCGCGGTATGAGCAGTTCTTC. Encoded protein: CASSLARYEQFF. The chain recombines TRBV12-3 or TRBV12-4 with TRBJ2-1; D not resolved. With 0 bases removed from V and 8 bases from J, the gap between germline ends came to 5 bases. The CDR3 contains 12 residues.